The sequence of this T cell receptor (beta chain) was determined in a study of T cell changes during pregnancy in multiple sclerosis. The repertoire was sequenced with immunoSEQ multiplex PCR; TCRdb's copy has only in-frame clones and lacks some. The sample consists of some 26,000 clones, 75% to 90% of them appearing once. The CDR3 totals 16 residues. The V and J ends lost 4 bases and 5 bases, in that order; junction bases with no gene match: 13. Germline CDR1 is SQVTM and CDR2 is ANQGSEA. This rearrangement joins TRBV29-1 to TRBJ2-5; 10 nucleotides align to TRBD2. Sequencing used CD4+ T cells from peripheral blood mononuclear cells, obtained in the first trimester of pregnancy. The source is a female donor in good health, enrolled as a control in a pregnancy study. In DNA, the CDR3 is TGCAGCGTTGCCCGCGGGGTAGCGGGGGGCGAGGAGACCCAGTACTTC. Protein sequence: CSVARGVAGGEETQYF.